This T cell receptor (beta chain) was sequenced during a study of long-term antiretroviral therapy in people with HIV. The libraries were made with immunoSEQ v3.0 at survey level. TCRdb's copy holds only in-frame clones and misses some; the assay was immunoSEQ multiplex PCR. This table has 25,000 to 30,000 clones, 65% to 85% appearing once. On this clone: Its antigen is still unknown.

CDR3 length: 15 residues. Germline loops: CDR1 MNHEY, CDR2 SMNVEV (reference sequence). Trimming shortened V by 3 bases and J by 0 bases, and 11 bases separated the two germline ends. Broader study findings: Clones showing expansion before ART dominated the repertoire at all time points.

Here the sequenced sample was unsorted PBMCs, taken 0.4 years after starting antiretroviral therapy. The source is a young man with HIV. V usage is TRBV27 and J usage is TRBJ1-1; no reliable D call. CDR3 sequence (DNA): TGTGCCAGCAGTTTTGGGTCCCAAATGAACACTGAAGCTTTCTTT. As protein: CASSFGSQMNTEAFF.